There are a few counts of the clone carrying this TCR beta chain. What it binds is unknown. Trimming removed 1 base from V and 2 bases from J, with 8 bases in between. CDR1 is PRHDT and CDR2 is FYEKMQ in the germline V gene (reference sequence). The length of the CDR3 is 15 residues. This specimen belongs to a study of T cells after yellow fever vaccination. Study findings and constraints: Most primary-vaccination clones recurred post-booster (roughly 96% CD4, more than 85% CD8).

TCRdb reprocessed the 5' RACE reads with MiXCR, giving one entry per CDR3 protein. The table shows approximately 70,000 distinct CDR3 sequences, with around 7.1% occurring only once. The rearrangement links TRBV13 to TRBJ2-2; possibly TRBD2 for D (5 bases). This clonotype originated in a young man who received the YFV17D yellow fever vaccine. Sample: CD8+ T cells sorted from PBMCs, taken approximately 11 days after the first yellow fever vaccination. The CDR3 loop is CASSLDDYNTGELFF. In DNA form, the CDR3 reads TGTGCCAGCAGCTTAGATGACTATAACACCGGGGAGCTGTTTTTT.